The 24 T cell receptor beta chains below were found in one sample sequenced in a study of T-cell memory formation after mild COVID-19 (dated by TCRdb to about 2021). Libraries were made using 5' RACE. TCRdb lists the instrument as Illumina NovaSeq 6000. TCRdb's own reprocessing of the public reads used fastp at Q25 and MiXCR and kept productive beta chains. Rows with a matching CDR3 protein are joined into one entry that keeps the most common DNA and genes. Recorded for this sample are around 420,000 distinct CDR3 sequences; approximately 24% of them occurred a single time. Of the sample, 8.5% to 9% falls within the top ten clones. Material for sequencing was PBMCs or a T cell subset sorted from them (not recorded which). Receptor source: an adult woman who had mild COVID-19 (a few samples of this study predate the infection). The sample titles of this study are shuffled in the database, so cell type and time point are left out; the donor was told from shared clones.

J is TRBJ1-1 and V is TRBV29-1; no reliable D call. CDR1 is SQVTM, CDR2 ANQGSEA, per germline. Trimming shortened V by 1 base and J by 11 bases, and 17 bases separated the two germline ends. The CDR3 spans 13 residues. The CDR3 here is CSVEGRMGVDAFF. The DNA for the CDR3 is TGCAGCGTTGAAGGGCGTATGGGAGTGGATGCTTTCTTT.

The chain couples TRBV5-1 to TRBJ2-1; possible D gene TRBD2, 6 bases. Germline CDR1 SGHRS, CDR2 YFSETQ. The CDR3 is 17 residues long. Between the trimmed V and J ends, which lost 4 bases and 4 bases, there was a span of 21 bases. The CDR3 here is CASSMRASGTFYNEQFF. CDR3 bases: TGCGCCAGCAGCATGAGGGCCTCCGGGACTTTTTACAATGAGCAGTTCTTC.

The chain is built from TRBV20-1 and TRBJ2-7; either TRBD1 or TRBD2 may fit D (5 bases each). Looked up from germline, CDR1 is DFQATT and CDR2 is SNEGSKA (reference sequence). The CDR3 is 16 amino acids. Trimming pared 3 bases from V and 2 bases from J, leaving 20 bases between. DNA of the CDR3: TGCAGTGCTAGTCGCAGGGAGCTGCTTACGGCCTACGAGCAGTACTTC. Its translation is CSASRRELLTAYEQYF.

This chain uses TRBV27 with TRBJ2-7, with D perhaps matching TRBD2 (5 bases). Trimming took 8 bases from V and 0 from J, leaving 11 bases between them. Looked up from germline, CDR1 is MNHEY and CDR2 is SMNVEV (reference sequence). There are 13 residues in the CDR3. The CDR3 nucleotides read TGTGCCAGCTCTTGGGGAGCCTCCTACGAGCAGTACTTC. It is translated as CASSWGASYEQYF.

The rearrangement joins TRBV29-1 to TRBJ2-5; no firm D call. Trimming left V 6 bases short and J 4 bases short, with 15 bases between. There are 13 residues in the CDR3. Germline V lookup: CDR1 SQVTM, CDR2 ANQGSEA. This chain's CDR3 is CSVEWGIRETQYF. As DNA, the CDR3 is TGCAGCGTCGAATGGGGAATACGAGAGACCCAGTACTTC.

J is TRBJ2-7 and V is TRBV18, with 9 positions matching TRBD1. Germline lookup yields CDR1 KGHSH and CDR2 LQKENI. CDR3 length equals 15 residues. V shed 5 bases, J shed 4 bases, and the junction held 9 bases outside the gene matches. CDR3: CASSTTGGREYEQYF. DNA for the CDR3: TGTGCCAGCTCAACCACAGGGGGCAGGGAATACGAGCAGTACTTC.

The chain recombines TRBV15 with TRBJ2-7; D is unresolved. Trimming took off 0 bases at V and 3 bases at J, with 12 bases between the two ends. The CDR3 runs 15 residues. Germline V gene data show CDR1 as LNHNV and CDR2 as YYDKDF (reference sequence). The CDR3 sequence: CATSRDGLTDYEQYF. CDR3 in DNA: TGTGCCACCAGCAGAGACGGGCTAACAGACTACGAGCAGTACTTC. Drawing the rest from reference TRBV15 and TRBJ2-7, the complete variable domain is DAMVIQNPRYQVTQFGKPVTLSCSQTLNHNVMYWYQQKSSQAPKLLFHYYDKDFNNEADTPDNFQSRRPNTSFCFLDIRSPGLGDTAMYLCATSRDGLTDYEQYFGPGTRLTVT.

This clonotype was counted a few times. The chain combines TRBV12-3 or TRBV12-4 with TRBJ2-2, with a tentative D call TRBD2 (5 bases). The V and J ends lost 5 bases and 5 bases respectively, with 12 bases between them. This CDR3 has 14 amino acids. The CDR3 sequence is CASSHVSGTGELFF. In nucleotides, the CDR3 is TGTGCCAGCAGTCACGTGTCGGGGACCGGGGAGCTGTTTTTT.

The chain joins TRBV6-5 to TRBJ1-1, with D tentatively TRBD1 (5 bases). Germline values: CDR1 MNHEY, CDR2 SVGAGI. There are 13 residues in the CDR3. Trimming took 0 bases from V and 8 from J, leaving 10 bases between them. The CDR3 loop is CASSYSGQNEAFF. The CDR3 region has the DNA TGTGCCAGCAGTTACTCGGGGCAGAACGAAGCTTTCTTT.

This rearrangement joins TRBV20-1 to TRBJ2-1; unclear D gene. Germline CDR1 and CDR2: DFQATT and SNEGSKA (reference sequence). The CDR3 length is 14 residues. Trimming took off 5 bases at V and 1 base at J, with 12 bases between the two ends. The CDR3 DNA reads TGCAGTGCTCCTGGACCGCCATCCTACAATGAGCAGTTCTTC. Its protein product is CSAPGPPSYNEQFF.

The gene calls are TRBV27 and TRBJ1-2; tentatively, D is TRBD1 (5 bases). The CDR3 loop spans 13 amino acids. Germline lookup yields CDR1 MNHEY and CDR2 SMNVEV (reference sequence). V was clipped by 3 bases and J by 4 bases, with 9 bases between them. CDR3: CASSFAGGYGYTF. The CDR3 DNA reads TGTGCCAGCAGTTTCGCGGGGGGCTATGGCTACACCTTC.

The chain has TRBV7-9 and TRBJ2-7; D may be TRBD1 (7 bases). The V and J ends lost 0 bases and 2 bases respectively, with 14 bases between them. Germline V gene sequence: CDR1 SEHNR, CDR2 FQNEAQ (reference sequence). The CDR3 sequence is 16 residues long. CDR3 DNA: TGTGCCAGCAGCTTAGCGGTTGGCAGGGGGGCCTACGAGCAGTACTTC. Residues: CASSLAVGRGAYEQYF.

This clonotype was observed a handful of times. This chain joins TRBV12-3 or TRBV12-4 and TRBJ2-3, with D perhaps TRBD2 (7 bases). Trimming shortened V by 7 bases and J by 1 base, and 18 bases separated the two germline ends. The length of the CDR3 is 16 residues. As DNA, the CDR3 is TGTGCCAGCACCTTGGGGGGGCCTGGCGGCACAGATACGCAGTATTTT. It specifies CASTLGGPGGTDTQYF.

This clonotype has more than one count but fewer than ten. This chain uses TRBV6-4 with TRBJ2-1; D not certain. The V gene's germline CDR1 is MRHNA and CDR2 SNTAGT. The CDR3 is 14 residues long. Trimming left V 4 bases short and J 4 bases short, with 11 bases between. Here the CDR3 reads CASSVDFGYNEQFF. DNA for the CDR3: TGTGCCAGCAGTGTAGACTTTGGATACAATGAGCAGTTCTTC.

The table lists this clonotype with many counts. The genes are TRBV5-6 and TRBJ2-4, with a tentative D call TRBD1 (6 bases). CDR1 is SGHDT and CDR2 is YYEEEE in the germline V gene. V lost 3 bases, J lost 0 bases, and 13 bases lay in between. The CDR3 loop spans 16 amino acids. CDR3 coding DNA: TGTGCCAGCAGCTACAGGACAGTACTAGCCAAAAACATTCAGTACTTC. Translation gives CASSYRTVLAKNIQYF.

This chain links TRBV4-3 with TRBJ2-7, with 14 bases matching TRBD2. Germline CDR1 is LGHNA and CDR2 is YSLEER. J lost 2 bases, V lost 3 bases, and 6 bases had no gene match. CDR3 length equals 17 residues. The CDR3, as DNA: TGCGCCAGCAGCCAGGCCGGGACTAGCGGGAGCCCCTACGAGCAGTACTTC. This codes for CASSQAGTSGSPYEQYF.

This clonotype was found a few times. The gene calls are TRBV12-3 or TRBV12-4 and TRBJ1-1; perhaps TRBD1 as D (6 bases). This CDR3 comprises 14 residues. The germline V and J ends were trimmed by 6 bases and 1 base, with 12 bases remaining between them. CDR3 sequence reads: CASRGQLGNTEAFF. The CDR3 DNA reads as TGTGCCAGCAGAGGACAGCTAGGGAACACTGAAGCTTTCTTT.

V usage is TRBV25-1 and J usage is TRBJ2-5; the D is unclear. The CDR3 extends over 14 amino acids. Germline lookup yields CDR1 MGHDK and CDR2 SYGVNS. V was cut by 0 bases and J by 5 bases, with 10 bases left in between. DNA of the CDR3: TGTGCCAGCAGTGAATATAGCCTGACGGAGACCCAGTACTTC. It encodes CASSEYSLTETQYF.

This clonotype was counted only a few times. The chain couples TRBV25-1 to TRBJ2-4; D is uncertain. From germline, CDR1 is MGHDK and CDR2 SYGVNS. V was cut by 7 bases and J by 7 bases, with 8 bases left in between. The CDR3 totals 11 residues. The DNA for the CDR3 is TGTGCCAGCATCTACGACAACATTCAGTACTTC. Its protein product is CASIYDNIQYF.

CDR3 loop: CASSRQGITGELFF. CDR3 nucleotides: TGTGCCAGCAGCCGCCAGGGGATCACCGGGGAGCTGTTTTTT. The chain employs TRBV12-3 or TRBV12-4 and TRBJ2-2; perhaps TRBD1 as D (6 bases). This CDR3 comprises 14 residues. Trimming shortened V by 6 bases and J by 4 bases, and 12 bases separated the two germline ends.

The rearrangement uses TRBV20-1 and TRBJ2-1, with 13 bases that match TRBD2. Looked up from germline, CDR1 is DFQATT and CDR2 is SNEGSKA (reference sequence). The CDR3 has 17 amino acids. Trimming took 1 base from V and 9 from J; bases not matched to a gene: 12. The CDR3: CSARAGTSGRASREQFF. CDR3 coding DNA: TGCAGTGCTAGAGCGGGAACTAGCGGGAGGGCCAGTCGTGAGCAGTTCTTC.

The chain employs TRBV14 and TRBJ2-7; 8 nucleotides align to TRBD1. CDR1 and CDR2 (germline): SGHDN, FVKESK. V lost 1 base to trimming and J lost 6 bases; unmatched junction nucleotides: 2. The CDR3 extends over 13 amino acids. DNA for the CDR3: TGTGCCAGCAGCCAAGGGACAGGGCGCGAGCAGTACTTC. Its translation is CASSQGTGREQYF.

This clonotype has only a few counts. The chain links TRBV30 to TRBJ1-4; 8 nucleotides line up with TRBD1. The CDR3 consists of 17 residues. CDR1 is GTSNPN and CDR2 is SVGIG in the germline V gene (reference sequence). The V segment lost 2 bases and the J segment 8 bases; nucleotides outside the gene matches: 16. CDR3 DNA sequence: TGTGCCTGGAGTTACGGGACAGGAAAGGTTCATGGGGAAAAACTGTTTTTT. Translation: CAWSYGTGKVHGEKLFF.

The chain couples TRBV19 to TRBJ2-4; D possibly corresponds to TRBD2 (6 bases). The CDR3 has 14 amino acids. Germline-derived CDR1 and CDR2 are LNHDA and SQIVND (reference sequence). V was pared by 3 bases and J by 2 bases, with 8 bases between. CDR3 amino acids: CASSIGGTKNIQYF. The CDR3 DNA follows: TGTGCCAGTAGTATTGGAGGGACCAAAAACATTCAGTACTTC.